Listed below are T cell receptor beta chains from one sample, sequenced in a study of cytomegalovirus exposure and HLA in healthy donors. TCRdb keeps only in-frame clones here, not all; method: immunoSEQ multiplex PCR. Among roughly 160,000 clones, 70% to 80% were seen once, and the ten largest hold about 2%. Sequencing used PBMCs. The receptors were sampled from a man aged 35-49 years in good health and CMV-seronegative. Each CDR3 is given with its conserved first and last residue.

V gene: TRBV11-2
J gene: TRBJ2-1
CDR3 protein: CASSQGTVEYNEQFF

V gene: TRBV13
J gene: TRBJ2-3
CDR3 protein: CASSHGADSTDTQYF

V gene: TRBV4-2
J gene: TRBJ2-1
CDR3 protein: CASSQGNTGGPLDEQFF

V gene: TRBV10-3
J gene: TRBJ2-3
CDR3 protein: CAIGAGEVTDTQYF

V gene: TRBV28
J gene: TRBJ1-4
CDR3 protein: CASKPGQGHEKLFF

V gene: TRBV7-9
J gene: TRBJ2-1
CDR3 protein: CASSGGLAGYNEQFF

V gene: TRBV5-4
J gene: TRBJ1-2
CDR3 protein: CASSLAGKGYTF

V gene: TRBV7-2
J gene: TRBJ1-4
CDR3 protein: CASSLVGRFDHNEKLFF

V gene: TRBV10-3
J gene: TRBJ2-1
CDR3 protein: CAITGNGRNYNEQFF

V gene: TRBV2
J gene: TRBJ1-5
CDR3 protein: CASRWGGDRVGYQPQHF

V gene: TRBV27
J gene: TRBJ2-1
CDR3 protein: CASSLSLAGGPGGEQFF

V gene: TRBV27
J gene: TRBJ1-5
CDR3 protein: CASSLRGGRNQPQHF

V gene: TRBV16
J gene: TRBJ2-2
CDR3 protein: CASSQSELGELFF

V gene: TRBV6-6
J gene: TRBJ1-1
CDR3 protein: CASSYGGEGVNTEAFF

V gene: TRBV5-1
J gene: TRBJ2-5
CDR3 protein: CASSQSLAGHYGQYF

V gene: TRBV27
J gene: TRBJ2-1
CDR3 protein: CASSLFVGNGYNEQFF

V gene: TRBV30
J gene: TRBJ1-2
CDR3 protein: CAWSPTGANYGYTF

V gene: TRBV6-6
J gene: TRBJ2-7
CDR3 protein: CASSKGQGVGEQYF

V gene: TRBV25-1
J gene: TRBJ2-6
CDR3 protein: CASSGTVSGANGLTF

V gene: TRBV9
J gene: TRBJ1-1
CDR3 protein: CASSVRGTGGFWSSEAFF